One and the same sample provided the 22 T cell receptor beta chains below, sequenced in a study of tumor-infiltrating lymphocytes in oesophageal squamous cell carcinoma. TCRdb analysed the PCR reads with MiXCR anew, one entry per CDR3 protein. This sample yields approximately 15,000 distinct CDR3 sequences, of which about 50% are seen a single time; over 15% belongs to the top ten. Sample: esophageal tumor tissue. The receptor source for this set is a male donor with esophageal squamous cell carcinoma.

The genes are TRBV6-1 and TRBJ2-5; 8 bases line up with TRBD1. The DNA end is more similar to TRBJ2-1, so the J call may be wrong. The CDR3 is 19 amino acids. Germline V CDR1 and CDR2: MNHNS, SASEGT. The CDR3, as DNA: TGTGCCAGCAGTGTCCGAAGTCGGACAGGGCTTTCAATTATCAATGAGCAGTTCTTC. Encoded protein: CASSVRSRTGLSIINEQFF.

This clonotype has a handful of counts. The CDR3 end shows no conserved phenylalanine or tryptophan, and so a read error is likely. No DNA is shown, since the ends of the CDR3 on it are uncertain; the CDR3 is the one TCRdb lists. This rearrangement joins TRBV11-2 to TRBJ2-7; the DNA was not compared with TRBD1, the D call given in the table. The CDR3 extends over 17 residues, inclusive of both ends. In germline, CDR1 is SGHAT, CDR2 FQNNGV. Here the CDR3 reads CASSSTGGFNYGYTFGS.

This clonotype was observed many times. A much larger clone differs from this one at a single base, so this may be a read error. The V call is TRBV7-9, the J call TRBJ2-1, with TRBD2 matching over 9 bases. Near its end, the DNA agrees better with TRBJ2-7, so the J call may be wrong. The CDR3 is 17 amino acids. CDR1 is SEHNR and CDR2 is FQNEAQ in the germline V gene (reference sequence). The CDR3: CASSSSLAGDAYNEQYF. CDR3 nucleotides: TGTGCCAGCAGCTCCTCATTAGCGGGAGATGCCTACAATGAGCAGTACTTC.

The chain recombines TRBV11-3 with TRBJ2-1; D may be TRBD2 (5 bases). Trimming shortened V by 5 bases and J by 0 bases, and 14 bases separated the two germline ends. The CDR3 totals 16 residues. Germline lookup yields CDR1 SGHNT and CDR2 YENEEA. The CDR3 region has the DNA TGTGCCAGCAGCCCCCGACTAAGGAGCTCCTACAATGAGCAGTTCTTC. It is translated as CASSPRLRSSYNEQFF.

The V gene is TRBV7-3, the J gene TRBJ2-4; D is unresolved. V lost 5 bases, J lost 1 base, and 12 bases lay in between. The CDR3 has 15 amino acids. Germline V gives CDR1 SGHTA, CDR2 FQGTGA. CDR3 DNA: TGTGCCAGCAGCAAAAACGGCAAGGCCAAAAACATTCAGTACTTC. This codes for CASSKNGKAKNIQYF.

Many counts were recorded for this clonotype. J is TRBJ2-1 and V is TRBV11-2, with TRBD2 as a possible D gene (6 bases). Trimming took 5 bases from V and 9 from J, leaving 17 bases between them. The CDR3 contains 14 residues. The V gene's germline CDR1 is SGHAT and CDR2 FQNNGV. CDR3 bases: TGTGCCAGCAGCAAGGGACTGCAGAGCGGTGAGCAGTTCTTC. This gives the protein CASSKGLQSGEQFF.

By its share, this clonotype is medium-sized. The chain has TRBV19 and TRBJ2-6; D might be TRBD1 (6 bases). V dropped 4 bases and J dropped 3 bases, with 7 bases sitting between them. This CDR3 has 14 amino acids. CDR1 LNHDA and CDR2 SQIVND come from the germline V gene (reference sequence). The CDR3 sequence is CASSTGDGANVLTF. The CDR3 nucleotides read TGTGCCAGTAGTACAGGGGATGGGGCCAACGTCCTGACTTTC.

The chain has TRBV6-1 and TRBJ2-5; D is perhaps TRBD2 (5 bases). This CDR3 has 15 amino acids. Trimming cost V 5 bases and J 11 bases, with 24 bases left between them. The germline V gene encodes CDR1 MNHNS and CDR2 SASEGT. The CDR3 bases are TGTGCCAGCAGTCAACACAACGGGATTTACAATGAGCAGTACTTC. Protein product: CASSQHNGIYNEQYF.

V is TRBV28 and J is TRBJ1-1; D call uncertain. The J call is doubtful: the DNA matches TRBJ2-1 better. CDR1 is MDHEN and CDR2 is SYDVKM in the germline V gene. This CDR3 is built from 12 residues. Written as DNA, the CDR3 is TGTGCCAGCAATCAAAACTACAATGAGCAGTTCTTC. Translation gives CASNQNYNEQFF.

This clonotype came up a few times. Lacking the conserved final phenylalanine or tryptophan, this CDR3 likely reflects a read error. No DNA is shown, since the ends of the CDR3 on it are uncertain; the CDR3 is the one TCRdb lists. The chain recombines TRBV7-6 with TRBJ2-7; the tabulated D call, TRBD2, remains unverified against the DNA. The CDR3 is 13 amino acids in total, end residues counted. The germline V gene has CDR1 SGHVS and CDR2 FNYEAQ. Here the CDR3 reads CASSLVDEQFFGS.

At least ten counts were recorded for this clonotype. The J gene is TRBJ1-2, the V gene TRBV7-9; D gene unclear. This CDR3 region has 12 residues. The V gene's germline CDR1 is SEHNR and CDR2 FQNEAQ (reference sequence). V was pared by 5 bases and J by 7 bases, with 11 bases between. CDR3 residues: CASSDTLGGYTF. The CDR3, as DNA: TGTGCCAGCAGCGATACTCTGGGTGGCTACACCTTC.

On this clonotype itself: Compared with germline, one end of the junction differs, possibly owing to a read error. V gene TRBV28 combines with J gene TRBJ1-5; D gene unclear. The V gene's germline CDR1 is MDHEN and CDR2 SYDVKM. The CDR3 runs 13 residues. The CDR3 loop is CASSLSPAGIQNF. In DNA form, the CDR3 reads TGTGCCAGCAGTTTATCGCCTGCCGGCATACAGAATTTT.

The chain recombines TRBV7-2 with TRBJ2-3; 8 nucleotides match TRBD2. CDR1 SGHTA and CDR2 FQGNSA come from the germline V gene. The trim removed 5 bases at V and 4 bases at J, leaving 5 bases unmatched. The CDR3 sequence is 14 residues long. The CDR3 nucleotides read TGTGCCAGCAGCACTCAGACTAGCGCAGATACGCAGTATTTT. Residues: CASSTQTSADTQYF. The full variable domain, with the rest looked up from reference TRBV7-2 and TRBJ2-3, is GAGVSQSPSNKVTEKGKDVELRCDPISGHTALYWYRQSLGQGLEFLIYFQGNSAPDKSGLPSDRFSAERTGGSVSTLTIQRTQQEDSAVYLCASSTQTSADTQYFGPGTRLTVL.

The rearrangement uses TRBV7-2 and TRBJ2-7; no definite D call. V lost 2 bases to trimming and J lost 6 bases, with 17 bases between them. The germline V gene encodes CDR1 SGHTA and CDR2 FQGNSA. The CDR3 runs 15 residues. The CDR3 is CASSLKGNQWGEQYF. CDR3 nucleotide sequence: TGTGCCAGCAGCTTAAAGGGAAATCAATGGGGCGAGCAGTACTTC.

This sequence joins TRBV5-1 and TRBJ2-2; D is uncertain. CDR3 length equals 14 residues. The V end lost 0 bases, the J end lost 6 bases, and 9 bases lay between the germline ends. Germline-derived CDR1 and CDR2 are SGHRS and YFSETQ. In DNA, the CDR3 is TGCGCCAGCAGCTTGGCCTTGGGGTCCGGGGAGCTGTTTTTT. The encoded protein is CASSLALGSGELFF.

This clonotype has only a few counts. The genes are TRBV7-6 and TRBJ1-3; D is unresolved. The CDR3 is 14 amino acids. Per germline, CDR1 SGHVS and CDR2 FNYEAQ. Trimming took 0 bases from V and 2 from J, leaving 5 bases between them. The DNA for the CDR3 is TGTGCCAGCAGCTTAGCACAGACTGGAAACACCATATATTTT. Translation: CASSLAQTGNTIYF.

The genes are TRBV10-2 and TRBJ1-1; no clear D. CDR3 length: 12 residues. Germline assignment: CDR1 WSHSY and CDR2 SAAADI. V lost 7 bases to trimming and J lost 0 bases, with 6 bases between them. CDR3 loop: CASIGMNTEAFF. The CDR3 region has the DNA TGCGCCAGCATAGGTATGAACACTGAAGCTTTCTTT.

This clonotype was recorded at least ten times. J is TRBJ2-3 and V is TRBV19, with 10 bases that match TRBD1. J lost 9 bases, V lost 5 bases, and 20 bases had no gene match. Germline CDR1 reads LNHDA; CDR2 reads SQIVND (reference sequence). The CDR3 covers 18 residues. In DNA, the CDR3 is TGTGCCAGTAGTTCGCAGGCTGCCGGGACAGGGGTATGGAACACGCAGTATTTT. This gives the protein CASSSQAAGTGVWNTQYF.

In this sample, this clonotype turned up many times. V is TRBV10-3 and J is TRBJ2-1, with 10 bases aligning to TRBD1. The J call may be in error: the DNA end matches TRBJ2-7 better. CDR3 length equals 14 residues. Germline V gene lookup returns CDR1 ENHRY and CDR2 SYGVKD. CDR3 sequence (DNA): TGTGCCATCAGCACGGGACAGGGGAACAATGAGCAGTACTTC. Amino acid sequence: CAISTGQGNNEQYF.

Only a few counts were recorded for this clonotype. The conserved phenylalanine or tryptophan normally closing the CDR3 is absent here, so this likely arose from a read error. No DNA is shown, since the ends of the CDR3 on it are uncertain; the CDR3 is the one TCRdb lists. CDR3 region: CASSTATGQGAYGYTFGS. The V call is TRBV10-2, the J call TRBJ2-5; TRBD1, the table's D call, lacks a check against the DNA. Termini included, the CDR3 measures 18 amino acids. The V gene's germline CDR1 is WSHSY and CDR2 SAAADI.

This clonotype was counted at least ten times. The DNA of the CDR3 is TGTGCCAGCAGCTTGAAACTAGCGGGAGGGTTCAATGAGCAGTTCTTC. Translated, it gives CASSLKLAGGFNEQFF. J is TRBJ2-1 and V is TRBV7-2, with TRBD2 matching over 13 bases. In germline, CDR1 is SGHTA, CDR2 FQGNSA. The CDR3 is made up of 16 amino acids. Germline trimming cut 3 bases from V and 6 bases from J; bases unmatched to any gene: 5.

A word on this clonotype: As the CDR3 is not closed by the conserved phenylalanine or tryptophan, this likely results from a read error. The DNA is left out, because the CDR3 cannot be placed on it with certainty; the CDR3 is given as TCRdb lists it. This chain connects TRBV12-3 or TRBV12-4 to TRBJ2-1; TRBD1, the table's D call, was not compared with the DNA. A total of 16 residues make up the CDR3, ends included. CDR3 protein: CASSLTGGSFGYTFGS.